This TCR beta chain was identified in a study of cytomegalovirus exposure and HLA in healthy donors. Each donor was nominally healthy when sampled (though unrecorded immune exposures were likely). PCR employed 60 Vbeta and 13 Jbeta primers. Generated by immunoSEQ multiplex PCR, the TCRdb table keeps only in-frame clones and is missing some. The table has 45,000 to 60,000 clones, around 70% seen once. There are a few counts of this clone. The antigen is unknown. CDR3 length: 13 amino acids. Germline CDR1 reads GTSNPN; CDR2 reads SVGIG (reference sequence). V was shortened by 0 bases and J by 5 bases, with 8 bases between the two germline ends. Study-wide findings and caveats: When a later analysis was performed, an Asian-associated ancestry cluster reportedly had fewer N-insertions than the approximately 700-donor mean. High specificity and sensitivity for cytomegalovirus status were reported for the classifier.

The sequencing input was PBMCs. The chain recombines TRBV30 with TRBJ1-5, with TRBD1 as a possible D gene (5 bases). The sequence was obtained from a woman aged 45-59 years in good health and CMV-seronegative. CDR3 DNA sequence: TGTGCCTGGAGTGTAAAAGGGGATCAGCCCCAGCATTTT. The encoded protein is CAWSVKGDQPQHF.